This T cell receptor beta chain appears in the sequencing data of a study of T cells in severe cutaneous drug reactions. Findings of the study overall: Carbamazepine-induced Stevens-Johnson syndrome or toxic epidermal necrolysis patients showed strongly raised TRBV12-4, 25% to 40% in blister cells and around 5% in PBMC.

The patients sequenced had a carbamazepine-induced Stevens-Johnson syndrome or toxic epidermal necrolysis reaction. Regarding this clonotype: The antigen remains unidentified.

Bulk and single-cell libraries used iRepertoire multiplex PCR with TCR subtype-specific primers. Each sample contributed roughly 95-500 ng of RNA for bulk libraries. After re-calling the multiplex PCR reads, TCRdb lists one entry per CDR3 protein, DNA absent. This repertoire includes approximately 20,000 distinct CDR3 sequences. The CDR3 sequence is 14 residues long. CDR1 and CDR2 from the germline V gene are DFQATT and SNEGSKA (reference sequence). V usage is TRBV20-1 and J usage is TRBJ2-7; no DNA is available, so the TRBD1 call from TCRdb remains unchecked. This clonotype originated in a human donor with toxic epidermal necrolysis, a severe cutaneous drug reaction. The sample taken for sequencing was PBMCs. CDR3 protein: CSRYRGILPYEQYF.